Following are 20 T cell receptor beta chains from one sample sequenced in a study of blood T cells in healthy people across ages. Next came a second PCR, run for about 6 to 11 cycles, which used a sample-barcoded 5' primer along with a J-beta primer mix. TCRdb itself ran the 5' RACE reads through MiXCR, one entry per CDR3 protein. Among about 1,500,000 distinct CDR3 sequences listed, about 28% were seen once. The sequenced sample consisted of blood. The receptors come from a woman in her twenties or thirties in good health.

This sequence joins TRBV7-9 and TRBJ1-4; no clear D gene. The V gene's germline CDR1 is SEHNR and CDR2 FQNEAQ (reference sequence). The V end was cut by 5 bases, the J end by 9 bases, with 10 bases between. This CDR3 is built from 12 residues. This CDR3 reads CASSSEIQKLFF. CDR3 nucleotide sequence: TGTGCCAGCAGCAGCGAGATCCAAAAACTGTTTTTT.

A few counts support this clonotype. The chain employs TRBV10-1 and TRBJ2-3; TRBD2 matches 13 bases. The CDR3 contains 16 residues. V was clipped by 3 bases and J by 4 bases; unmatched bases: 4. The germline CDR1 and CDR2 sequences are WNHNN and SYGVQD (reference sequence). This chain's CDR3 is CASSDRGLAGADTQYF. Written as DNA, the CDR3 is TGCGCCAGCAGTGACCGAGGACTAGCGGGGGCAGATACGCAGTATTTT.

A few counts support this clonotype. The chain employs TRBV3-1 and TRBJ2-3, with 11 bases identical to TRBD2. CDR3 length: 17 residues. In germline, CDR1 is LGHDT, CDR2 YNNKEL (reference sequence). The V and J ends lost 4 bases and 3 bases, in that order; junction bases with no gene match: 9. CDR3 sequence reads: CASSRRSGGAWTDTQYF. In nucleotides, the CDR3 is TGTGCCAGCAGCCGCCGTAGCGGGGGGGCTTGGACAGATACGCAGTATTTT.

As regards this clonotype: A read error is likely, as this CDR3 ends without the conserved phenylalanine or tryptophan. The rearrangement uses TRBV4-3 and TRBJ2-7; unclear D gene. This CDR3 spans 13 amino acids. V gave up 0 bases and J gave up 7 bases, with 10 bases separating them. From germline, CDR1 is LGHNA and CDR2 YSLEER. CDR3 bases: TGCGCCAGCAGCCAAGATCTGGGGTTGGAGCAGTACTGC. This sequence encodes CASSQDLGLEQYC.

Only one count was recorded for this clonotype. The chain uses TRBV6-2 or TRBV6-3 and TRBJ2-7; perhaps TRBD2 as D (6 bases). Trimming took off 10 bases at V and 9 bases at J, with 28 bases between the two ends. Germline V lookup: CDR1 MNHEY, CDR2 SVGEGT. The CDR3 is made up of 15 amino acids. The DNA for the CDR3 is TGTGCCACCGGCCACCTGGGGGGAGACCCGCTCGGGCAGTACTTC. Translating it yields CATGHLGGDPLGQYF.

This clonotype has only a few counts. The CDR3 reads CASSGVGGAWEQYF. CDR3 nucleotides: TGTGCCAGCAGCGGGGTAGGGGGGGCGTGGGAGCAGTACTTC. The chain has TRBV6-5 and TRBJ2-7, with D maybe TRBD2 (7 bases). Per the germline V gene, CDR1 is MNHEY and CDR2 is SVGAGI. V was trimmed by 6 bases and J by 7 bases, leaving 19 bases between them. The CDR3 covers 14 residues.

This clonotype was seen only a few times. This rearrangement joins TRBV4-1 to TRBJ1-1; no firm D call. Germline V lookup: CDR1 MGHRA, CDR2 YSYEKL. The V end lost 0 bases, the J end lost 4 bases, and 15 bases lay between the germline ends. This CDR3 contains 16 residues. CDR3 DNA sequence: TGCGCCAGCAGCCAAGAGATAGGCGTAAGATCCACTGAAGCTTTCTTT. Amino acid sequence: CASSQEIGVRSTEAFF.

The chain joins TRBV19 to TRBJ2-2; 9 bases fit TRBD1. The germline V gene encodes CDR1 LNHDA and CDR2 SQIVND (reference sequence). The CDR3 loop spans 14 amino acids. Trimming took 10 bases from V and 1 from J; bases not matched to a gene: 4. The CDR3 region has the DNA TGTGCCACCGAGGACAGGGGGAACACCGGGGAGCTGTTTTTT. Translation gives CATEDRGNTGELFF.

This clonotype appeared many times. The chain links TRBV10-3 to TRBJ1-6; 7 positions match TRBD1. V shed 4 bases and J 7 bases; nucleotides not matched to a gene: 7. Germline-derived CDR1 and CDR2 are ENHRY and SYGVKD. The length of the CDR3 is 15 residues. The CDR3 DNA follows: TGTGCCATCAGTGGCGTGGGACAGAACAATTCACCCCTCCACTTT. It specifies CAISGVGQNNSPLHF.

This clonotype was detected a few times. The CDR3 is CASSLDHYSNQPQHF. DNA for the CDR3: TGCGCCAGCAGCTTGGATCATTATAGCAATCAGCCCCAGCATTTT. The chain employs TRBV5-1 and TRBJ1-5; D not resolved. Germline V gene sequence: CDR1 SGHRS, CDR2 YFSETQ. The CDR3 contains 15 residues. The V end lost 0 bases, the J end lost 0 bases, and 7 bases lay between the germline ends.

This clonotype has more than one count but fewer than ten. The V call is TRBV7-3, the J call TRBJ2-3; D unclear. The CDR3 length is 13 residues. Trimming took 4 bases from V and 2 from J, leaving 7 bases between them. Germline CDR1 and CDR2: SGHTA and FQGTGA. The CDR3 bases are TGTGCCAGCAGCTCAAGCGCCACAGATACGCAGTATTTT. It is translated as CASSSSATDTQYF.

V is TRBV15 and J is TRBJ1-1; the D is unclear. Germline assignment: CDR1 LNHNV and CDR2 YYDKDF (reference sequence). Trimming removed 2 bases at V and 13 bases at J, with 14 bases between. The CDR3 runs to 12 residues. Here the CDR3 DNA reads TGTGCCACCAGCAGACGGGAAGAAGAGGGTTTCTTT. Its protein product is CATSRREEEGFF.

The chain joins TRBV19 to TRBJ2-4; TRBD2 might be the D (5 bases). Trimming left V 7 bases short and J 2 bases short, with 15 bases between. Germline assignment: CDR1 LNHDA and CDR2 SQIVND (reference sequence). This CDR3 has 15 residues. The chain's CDR3 is CASKPLSGTKNIQYF. The CDR3 DNA follows: TGTGCCAGTAAACCGCTTTCGGGAACCAAAAACATTCAGTACTTC.

This clonotype was seen more than once but under ten times. This chain joins TRBV5-1 and TRBJ1-1, with D unresolved. V lost 1 base, J lost 1 base, and 14 bases lay in between. The CDR3 runs to 16 residues. Per the germline V gene, CDR1 is SGHRS and CDR2 is YFSETQ. The DNA of the CDR3 is TGCGCCAGCAGCTTGTATCGACAAGAGCCGAACACTGAAGCTTTCTTT. Protein: CASSLYRQEPNTEAFF.

V is TRBV2 and J is TRBJ2-5, with 9 positions matching TRBD1. This CDR3 has 14 amino acids. The V gene end was trimmed by 10 bases and the J gene end by 5 bases; junction bases not matched to a gene: 11. Germline CDR1 and CDR2: SNHLY and FYNNEI. CDR3 loop: CATNGQGLGETQYF. The CDR3 region has the DNA TGTGCCACCAACGGACAGGGGCTGGGGGAGACCCAGTACTTC.

DNA of the CDR3: TGCAGTGTGACTAGCGGGGGGTCTGGGAACATTCAGTACTTC. The encoded protein is CSVTSGGSGNIQYF. The rearrangement links TRBV20-1 to TRBJ2-4, with 13 bases fitting TRBD2. The V gene end was trimmed by 7 bases and the J gene end by 7 bases; junction bases not matched to a gene: 7. Germline V gives CDR1 DFQATT, CDR2 SNEGSKA (reference sequence). CDR3 length: 14 residues.

This sequence joins TRBV5-1 and TRBJ1-5, with D possibly TRBD1 on 5 matching bases. Trimming left V 1 base short and J 6 bases short, with 11 bases between. Per germline, CDR1 SGHRS and CDR2 YFSETQ. The CDR3 contains 14 residues. This chain's CDR3 is CASSLREGTQPQHF. The CDR3 bases are TGCGCCAGCAGCTTGCGGGAGGGGACTCAGCCCCAGCATTTT.

The V and J genes are TRBV28 and TRBJ2-7, with D perhaps matching TRBD1 (6 bases). This CDR3 comprises 16 residues. The V gene's germline CDR1 is MDHEN and CDR2 SYDVKM. Trimming pared 9 bases from V and 0 bases from J, leaving 21 bases between. CDR3: CASSIRTAKSSYEQYF. In DNA, the CDR3 is TGTGCCAGTTCAATCCGGACAGCAAAGAGCTCCTACGAGCAGTACTTC. Looking up the rest from reference TRBV28 and TRBJ2-7 gives the full variable domain: DVKVTQSSRYLVKRTGEKVFLECVQDMDHENMFWYRQDPGLGLRLIYFSYDVKMKEKGDIPEGYSVSREKKERFSLILESASTNQTSMYLCASSIRTAKSSYEQYFGPGTRLTVT.

This clonotype was detected only a few times. The rearrangement joins TRBV4-2 to TRBJ2-5; 8 bases agree with TRBD2. This CDR3 has 14 amino acids. V gave up 0 bases and J gave up 5 bases; unmatched junction bases: 2. Germline CDR1 reads LGHNA; CDR2 reads YNFKEQ. The DNA for the CDR3 is TGTGCCAGCAGCCAAGATTTAGCGGGGGAGACCCAGTACTTC. This sequence encodes CASSQDLAGETQYF.

The chain is built from TRBV20-1 and TRBJ2-3; 11 bases map to TRBD2. The CDR3 runs to 15 residues. V lost 3 bases, J lost 2 bases, and 4 bases stayed unmatched. Germline CDR1 DFQATT, CDR2 SNEGSKA (reference sequence). CDR3 loop: CSASSGGGSTDTQYF. The CDR3 DNA is TGCAGTGCTAGTAGCGGGGGGGGATCCACAGATACGCAGTATTTT.